What follows are 10 T cell receptor beta chains derived from one specimen sequenced in a study of CD4 T cells in relation to SARS-CoV-2 and coronaviruses. The unexposed donors gave CD4+ T cells in about 2011-2019, prior to COVID-19. CD4+ T cells were isolated from the cells after nine to eleven days of culture. Some clones are missing from TCRdb's copy, which holds only in-frame ones; the method was immunoSEQ multiplex PCR. The sample records more than 15,000 clones, more than 65% being singletons. The antigens for these receptors are not known. Sequencing was done on a sample of CD4+ T cells from PBMCs, cultured in vitro. The receptors come from a human donor in good health.

This chain joins TRBV5-1 and TRBJ2-1; 7 nucleotides match TRBD2. This CDR3 is built from 16 residues. Per germline, CDR1 SGHRS and CDR2 YFSETQ. V dropped 0 bases and J dropped 0; count of bases not matched to a gene: 3. CDR3 protein: CASSLEAGFSYNEQFF. The CDR3 DNA reads as TGCGCCAGCAGCTTGGAAGCGGGATTCTCCTACAATGAGCAGTTCTTC.

The J gene is TRBJ2-3, the V gene TRBV11-3; no clear D gene. Germline V gives CDR1 SGHNT, CDR2 YENEEA. Trimming removed 0 bases at V and 0 bases at J, with 7 bases between. This CDR3 comprises 15 residues. The CDR3, as DNA: TGTGCCAGCAGCTTAGACTCCTCTAGCACAGATACGCAGTATTTT. It specifies CASSLDSSSTDTQYF.

V usage is TRBV6-5 and J usage is TRBJ2-5; D remains unclear. The CDR3 has 11 residues. The germline CDR1 and CDR2 sequences are MNHEY and SVGAGI. V dropped 10 bases and J dropped 4 bases, with 10 bases sitting between them. The CDR3 sequence is CATRALETQYF. CDR3 bases: TGTGCCACCCGGGCCCTAGAGACCCAGTACTTC.

This clone was detected only a few times. The chain is built from TRBV7-6 and TRBJ1-2; possible D gene TRBD1, 6 bases. Germline CDR1 reads SGHVS; CDR2 reads FNYEAQ. V lost 2 bases and J lost 4, with 14 bases in between. This CDR3 region has 15 residues. The CDR3 region is CASSLMGQGPYGYTF. CDR3 bases: TGTGCCAGCAGCTTAATGGGGCAGGGGCCCTATGGCTACACCTTC.

This chain connects TRBV5-7 to TRBJ1-5, with TRBD1 matching over 8 bases. TRBV5-7 is flagged as an ORF with uncertain function. The CDR3 is 16 residues long. The V gene end was trimmed by 0 bases and the J gene end by 3 bases; junction bases not matched to a gene: 5. The CDR3 DNA reads TGTGCCAGCAGCTTGGTGCCAGGGGGCTTCAATCAGCCCCAGCATTTT. Translation: CASSLVPGGFNQPQHF.

There are a few counts of this clone. CDR3 residues: CASSYSEGSSYNSPLHF. DNA for the CDR3: TGTGCCAGCAGTTACTCGGAAGGGAGCTCCTATAATTCACCCCTCCACTTT. V and J are TRBV6-2 or TRBV6-3 and TRBJ1-6; no clear D gene. The V end lost 0 bases, the J end lost 0 bases, and 9 bases lay between the germline ends. CDR1 and CDR2 (germline): MNHEY, SVGEGT. The CDR3 has 17 residues.

The V and J genes are TRBV30 and TRBJ1-5; 7 bases align to TRBD1. The CDR3 totals 15 residues. V shed 0 bases, J shed 7 bases, and the junction held 9 bases outside the gene matches. In germline, CDR1 is GTSNPN, CDR2 SVGIG (reference sequence). This CDR3 reads CAWSVPGGGIQPQHF. The CDR3 DNA follows: TGTGCCTGGAGTGTGCCAGGGGGAGGTATCCAGCCCCAGCATTTT.

J is TRBJ2-5 and V is TRBV9; D gene unclear. The V gene lost 1 base and the J gene lost 3 bases, with 22 bases spanning the gap. CDR1 and CDR2 (germline): SGDLS, YYNGEE. The CDR3 loop spans 18 amino acids. The CDR3: CASSVLAPGPGGKETQYF. The DNA for the CDR3 is TGTGCCAGCAGCGTACTTGCACCCGGGCCGGGTGGCAAAGAGACCCAGTACTTC.

The V call is TRBV4-3, the J call TRBJ2-6, with unresolved D. There are 16 residues in the CDR3. V lost 3 bases to trimming and J lost 0 bases, with 9 bases between them. Looked up from germline, CDR1 is LGHNA and CDR2 is YSLEER. The CDR3 reads CASSQQESSGANVLTF. The CDR3 nucleotides read TGCGCCAGCAGCCAGCAGGAAAGCTCTGGGGCCAACGTCCTGACTTTC.

The chain employs TRBV6-4 and TRBJ2-7; weak D call: TRBD2 (6 bases). The CDR3 sequence is 14 residues long. V was trimmed by 5 bases and J by 2 bases, leaving 13 bases between them. Germline values: CDR1 MRHNA, CDR2 SNTAGT. The CDR3 region has the DNA TGTGCCAGCAGTAGGGAGGCAGGGACCTACGAGCAGTACTTC. As protein: CASSREAGTYEQYF.